A single sample gave rise to the 28 T cell receptor beta chains below, sequenced in a study of cytomegalovirus exposure and HLA in healthy donors. This table comes from immunoSEQ multiplex PCR, and its TCRdb copy is limited to in-frame clones, with some not included. The top ten clones hold over 1.5% of a sample with some 80,000 clones, 90% to 96% of them seen once. The sample taken for sequencing was PBMCs. The receptor set was obtained from a man between 18 and 29 years old in good health and CMV-seropositive.

The V gene is TRBV12-5, the J gene TRBJ1-2, with 11 bases lining up with TRBD1. V dropped 6 bases and J dropped 3; count of bases not matched to a gene: 18. Germline V gives CDR1 LGHNT, CDR2 FRNRAP. There are 19 residues in the CDR3. CDR3 in DNA: TGTGCTAGTGGACTAGCCCTGGGGACAGGGGGTATCCCCTACTATGGCTACACCTTC. Its translation is CASGLALGTGGIPYYGYTF.

The chain links TRBV9 to TRBJ1-1; D is uncertain. Germline CDR1 reads SGDLS; CDR2 reads YYNGEE. This CDR3 comprises 13 residues. With 4 bases removed from V and 0 bases from J, the gap between germline ends came to 7 bases. The CDR3 sequence is CASSTGLNTEAFF. Here the CDR3 DNA reads TGTGCCAGCAGCACGGGGTTGAACACTGAAGCTTTCTTT.

The V and J genes are TRBV30 and TRBJ1-1; D is undetermined. CDR3 length equals 14 residues. The ends were cut back, 4 bases at V and 3 bases at J, with 15 bases in the middle. Germline V gene lookup returns CDR1 GTSNPN and CDR2 SVGIG (reference sequence). In DNA form, the CDR3 reads TGTGCCTGGACCAGGACTATTTGGGACACTGAAGCTTTCTTT. Translated: CAWTRTIWDTEAFF.

Only one count was recorded for this clone. The rearrangement uses TRBV5-1 and TRBJ2-3; D not resolved. Germline V CDR1 and CDR2: SGHRS, YFSETQ. The V end was cut by 3 bases, the J end by 2 bases, with 13 bases between. The CDR3 runs 15 residues. Here the CDR3 DNA reads TGCGCCAGCAGCTATGTGGCGGTAGACACAGATACGCAGTATTTT. Residues: CASSYVAVDTDTQYF.

The V call is TRBV7-8, the J call TRBJ1-1; the D is unclear. V shed 3 bases and J shed 5 bases, with 16 bases lying between them. Germline V gene sequence: CDR1 SGHVS, CDR2 FQNEAQ. The CDR3 extends over 15 amino acids. CDR3 amino acids: CASSFNLGRKTEAFF. In nucleotides, the CDR3 is TGTGCCAGCAGCTTTAATCTGGGGAGGAAAACTGAAGCTTTCTTT.

The gene calls are TRBV28 and TRBJ2-1, with a tentative D call TRBD1 (6 bases). The CDR3 has 15 amino acids. With 1 base removed from V and 5 bases from J, the gap between germline ends came to 12 bases. The germline CDR1 and CDR2 sequences are MDHEN and SYDVKM. The CDR3 protein is CASSLLGGLDNEQFF. CDR3 in DNA: TGTGCCAGCAGTTTATTAGGGGGTCTCGACAATGAGCAGTTCTTC.

This clone was detected once. The CDR3 sequence: CAGRTGQNYGYTF. Written as DNA, the CDR3 is TGTGCCGGGAGGACAGGGCAGAACTATGGCTACACCTTC. The V call is TRBV21-1, the J call TRBJ1-2; TRBD1 was called by the table and not checked on the DNA. TRBV21-1 is termed a pseudogene. The CDR3 runs 13 residues.

The rearrangement joins TRBV23-1 to TRBJ1-4, with 7 bases that match TRBD1. TRBV23-1 is an ORF, with its function uncertain. The CDR3 runs 15 residues. Losses at the gene ends were 3 bases for V and 7 bases for J; bases not matched to a gene: 8. The CDR3 DNA sequence: TGCGCCAGCAGTCAGCCGCTGTACAGGGGTGAAAAACTGTTTTTT. Protein: CASSQPLYRGEKLFF.

The count of this clone is one. V gene TRBV29-1 combines with J gene TRBJ2-1; D remains ambiguous. Trimming left V 7 bases short and J 6 bases short, with 19 bases between. Germline V gene lookup returns CDR1 SQVTM and CDR2 ANQGSEA. This CDR3 is built from 14 residues. The CDR3 is CSARPAFEANEQFF. The DNA of the CDR3 is TGCAGCGCCCGCCCAGCGTTCGAGGCCAATGAGCAGTTCTTC.

This chain connects TRBV6-5 to TRBJ1-3, with 8 positions matching TRBD1. The trim removed 5 bases at V and 7 bases at J, leaving 7 bases unmatched. Germline CDR1 reads MNHEY; CDR2 reads SVGAGI. This CDR3 region has 14 residues. The CDR3 DNA reads as TGTGCCAGCAGTAGCCCGAACAGGGGGAACACCATATATTTT. It translates to CASSSPNRGNTIYF.

The V gene is TRBV19, the J gene TRBJ1-1; D may be TRBD1 (6 bases). The V and J ends lost 5 bases and 4 bases respectively, with 17 bases between them. The CDR3 length is 15 residues. Per the germline V gene, CDR1 is LNHDA and CDR2 is SQIVND (reference sequence). CDR3 amino acids: CASSLHDRPGTEAFF. CDR3 nucleotides: TGTGCCAGTAGTTTACACGACAGGCCTGGCACTGAAGCTTTCTTT. Complete variable domain (other parts from reference TRBV19 and TRBJ1-1): DGGITQSPKYLFRKEGQNVTLSCEQNLNHDAMYWYRQDPGQGLRLIYYSQIVNDFQKGDIAEGYSVSREKKESFPLTVTSAQKNPTAFYLCASSLHDRPGTEAFFGQGTRLTVV.

The V call is TRBV28, the J call TRBJ2-5; 11 nucleotides agree with TRBD2. The V gene end was trimmed by 5 bases and the J gene end by 5 bases; junction bases not matched to a gene: 10. This CDR3 has 16 residues. Looked up from germline, CDR1 is MDHEN and CDR2 is SYDVKM. In DNA form, the CDR3 reads TGTGCCAGCAGTGGGACTAGCGGTACCAAGGGGGAGACCCAGTACTTC. Translation: CASSGTSGTKGETQYF.

The V and J genes are TRBV9 and TRBJ2-5; 10 bases are a match to TRBD1. J was trimmed by 5 bases and V by 2 bases; bases with no gene match: 3. This CDR3 contains 14 residues. Germline CDR1 SGDLS, CDR2 YYNGEE. This chain's CDR3 is CASSVGTGAETQYF. CDR3 DNA sequence: TGTGCCAGCAGCGTTGGGACAGGGGCCGAGACCCAGTACTTC.

The V gene is TRBV7-9, the J gene TRBJ2-5; weak D call: TRBD2 (5 bases). The CDR3 is made up of 14 amino acids. From germline, CDR1 is SEHNR and CDR2 FQNEAQ (reference sequence). The V and J ends lost 0 bases and 4 bases respectively, with 9 bases between them. The chain's CDR3 is CASSLARRPETQYF. In DNA, the CDR3 is TGTGCCAGCAGCTTAGCGAGGAGGCCAGAGACCCAGTACTTC.

The V and J genes are TRBV4-2 and TRBJ2-5; 8 positions match TRBD2. Per germline, CDR1 LGHNA and CDR2 YNFKEQ. This CDR3 has 20 amino acids. V gave up 1 base and J gave up 2 bases; unmatched junction bases: 18. The CDR3 sequence: CASSQGNGRGVGGVQETQYF. The CDR3 DNA is TGTGCCAGCAGCCAAGGAAACGGGAGGGGAGTGGGTGGAGTTCAAGAGACCCAGTACTTC.

With respect to this clone: One end of the junction fails to match germline, which may point to a read error. The rearrangement links TRBV6-1 to TRBJ1-1; 9 bases agree with TRBD1. The CDR3 runs to 16 residues. CDR1 MNHNS and CDR2 SASEGT come from the germline V gene. As DNA, the CDR3 is TGTGCCAGCAGGGAAGACCCCGGGACAGGGCTCGTGGGAGCTTTCTTT. Translating it yields CASREDPGTGLVGAFF.

CDR3 amino acids: CASSPGQTYGYTF. DNA of the CDR3: TGTGCCAGCAGCCCGGGACAGACCTATGGCTACACCTTC. The V call is TRBV5-6, the J call TRBJ1-2, with TRBD1 matching over 7 bases. V shed 4 bases, J shed 4 bases, and the junction held 4 bases outside the gene matches. Germline V gene sequence: CDR1 SGHDT, CDR2 YYEEEE. The CDR3 has 13 residues. Full variable domain (remainder filled in from reference TRBV5-6 and TRBJ1-2): DAGVTQSPTHLIKTRGQQVTLRCSPKSGHDTVSWYQQALGQGPQFIFQYYEEEERQRGNFPDRFSGHQFPNYSSELNVNALLLGDSALYLCASSPGQTYGYTFGSGTRLTVV.

This clone was seen once. This chain connects TRBV7-2 to TRBJ1-2, with D possibly matching TRBD1 (6 bases). The CDR3 runs 14 residues. From germline, CDR1 is SGHTA and CDR2 FQGNSA. The germline V and J ends were trimmed by 1 base and 8 bases, with 14 bases remaining between them. The CDR3 bases are TGTGCCAGCAGCTTAGGCGGACAGACTCAAGGCTACACCTTC. This sequence encodes CASSLGGQTQGYTF.

This chain connects TRBV5-1 to TRBJ2-2, with D possibly TRBD1 on 6 matching bases. V lost 1 base and J lost 2, with 15 bases in between. The germline V gene has CDR1 SGHRS and CDR2 YFSETQ. The CDR3 runs to 17 residues. CDR3 in amino acids: CASSLSSWGPNTGELFF. CDR3 nucleotide sequence: TGCGCCAGCAGCTTGTCGTCTTGGGGGCCAAACACCGGGGAGCTGTTTTTT. The full variable domain, with the rest looked up from reference TRBV5-1 and TRBJ2-2, is KAGVTQTPRYLIKTRGQQVTLSCSPISGHRSVSWYQQTPGQGLQFLFEYFSETQRNKGNFPGRFSGRQFSNSRSEMNVSTLELGDSALYLCASSLSSWGPNTGELFFGEGSRLTVL.

This clone showed up just once. DNA of the CDR3: TGTGCCAGCAGCAATACGGCAGGGATCCCCTATGGCTACACCTTC. Its translation is CASSNTAGIPYGYTF. The V gene is TRBV21-1, the J gene TRBJ1-2; the D call of TRBD1 is as the table states it, not checked on the DNA. TRBV21-1 is deemed a pseudogene. The length of the CDR3 is 15 residues.

V is TRBV11-2 and J is TRBJ2-3; perhaps TRBD2 as D (5 bases). The CDR3 loop spans 13 amino acids. CDR1 is SGHAT and CDR2 is FQNNGV in the germline V gene. Trimming shortened V by 1 base and J by 9 bases, and 11 bases separated the two germline ends. This CDR3 is CASSLVTGGTQYF. For the CDR3, the DNA is TGTGCCAGCAGCTTAGTGACGGGCGGGACGCAGTATTTT.

DNA of the CDR3: TGTGCCAGCAGTTCGGGGAGGACGCAAGAGACCCAGTACTTC. Protein product: CASSSGRTQETQYF. The chain uses TRBV27 and TRBJ2-5; tentatively, D is TRBD2 (6 bases). This CDR3 comprises 14 residues. Trimming took 4 bases from V and 2 from J, leaving 11 bases between them. Looked up from germline, CDR1 is MNHEY and CDR2 is SMNVEV (reference sequence).

The chain employs TRBV27 and TRBJ2-3; 7 nucleotides match TRBD2. The CDR3 covers 15 residues. V was pared by 8 bases and J by 1 base, with 9 bases of the junction left unmatched. Germline V gene lookup returns CDR1 MNHEY and CDR2 SMNVEV (reference sequence). The CDR3 coding sequence is TGTGCCAGCGCGAATCGGGCGGGGGGCACAGATACGCAGTATTTT. Translated: CASANRAGGTDTQYF.

This chain joins TRBV11-2 and TRBJ2-3; possibly TRBD2 for D (5 bases). The CDR3 consists of 15 residues. V gave up 2 bases and J gave up 2 bases, with 11 bases separating them. Germline V gene data show CDR1 as SGHAT and CDR2 as FQNNGV. CDR3 residues: CASSLSKGDTDTQYF. The CDR3 DNA is TGTGCCAGCAGCTTATCGAAGGGAGACACAGATACGCAGTATTTT.

The genes are TRBV18 and TRBJ2-3; TRBD2 aligns across 12 bases. CDR3 length: 15 amino acids. The junction had 3 bases not matched to a gene; V was cut back by 5 bases and J by 3 bases. The germline gives CDR1 KGHSH, CDR2 LQKENI. CDR3: CASSLTSGRTDTQYF. In nucleotides, the CDR3 is TGTGCCAGCTCATTGACTAGCGGGAGAACAGATACGCAGTATTTT. The entire variable domain, with the rest obtained from reference TRBV18 and TRBJ2-3, is as follows: NAGVMQNPRHLVRRRGQEARLRCSPMKGHSHVYWYRQLPEEGLKFMVYLQKENIIDESGMPKERFSAEFPKEGPSILRIQQVVRGDSAAYFCASSLTSGRTDTQYFGPGTRLTVL.

V is TRBV6-1 and J is TRBJ2-1, with D hard to call. The CDR3 consists of 15 residues. V lost 1 base and J lost 4, with 11 bases in between. Germline V gene lookup returns CDR1 MNHNS and CDR2 SASEGT. The CDR3 sequence: CASSEDYASYNEQFF. The DNA of the CDR3 is TGTGCCAGCAGTGAAGACTACGCCTCTTACAATGAGCAGTTCTTC.

The rearrangement joins TRBV14 to TRBJ2-7, with D tentatively TRBD1 (5 bases). V was trimmed by 8 bases and J by 5 bases, leaving 25 bases between them. From germline, CDR1 is SGHDN and CDR2 FVKESK. The CDR3 runs to 16 residues. The CDR3, as DNA: TGTGCCAGCTCCACGCAACCAGGTCAAAAAGGGGACGAGCAGTACTTC. This translates into CASSTQPGQKGDEQYF. The whole variable domain, filled in from reference TRBV14 and TRBJ2-7, reads EAGVTQFPSHSVIEKGQTVTLRCDPISGHDNLYWYRRVMGKEIKFLLHFVKESKQDESGMPNNRFLAERTGGTYSTLKVQPAELEDSGVYFCASSTQPGQKGDEQYFGPGTRLTVT.

This clone appeared a single time. The CDR3 sequence is CATSSGGVAPVDTQYF. CDR3 nucleotides: TGTGCCACCAGCTCAGGAGGAGTGGCCCCCGTCGATACGCAGTATTTT. This chain joins TRBV15 and TRBJ2-3; TRBD2 is a possible D gene (5 bases). Trimming pared 5 bases from V and 6 bases from J, leaving 21 bases between. Germline-derived CDR1 and CDR2 are LNHNV and YYDKDF (reference sequence). The CDR3 covers 16 residues.